This record covers a single TCR beta chain. This sample is part of a study of CD4+ T cells in melanoma. TCRdb's copy holds only in-frame clones and misses some; the assay was immunoSEQ multiplex PCR. The table lists roughly 50,000 clones, roughly 87% of them singletons. The V segment lost 7 bases and the J segment 0 bases; nucleotides outside the gene matches: 8. This CDR3 has 16 amino acids. The V gene's germline CDR1 is LNHDA and CDR2 SQIVND (reference sequence). This clonotype was sampled from a human donor with melanoma. Sequences were obtained from peripheral blood. The rearrangement uses TRBV19 and TRBJ1-4, with TRBD1 identical over 7 bases. The CDR3 region has the DNA TGTGCCAGTACCACGACAGGGAGGGCAACTAATGAAAAACTGTTTTTT. Protein product: CASTTTGRATNEKLFF.